This T cell receptor beta chain derives from a study of shared clonotypes between healthy human individuals. Study-level information: Aged 18 to 49, the donors were a couple of women and a few men.

Worth noting for this clone: A read error may produce the germline difference seen at one junction end.

The protocol was immunoSEQ multiplex PCR, while the TCRdb copy is restricted to in-frame clones and leaves out a portion. The sample shows over a million clones, roughly 95% of them seen only once. The V gene's germline CDR1 is SGHNT and CDR2 YENEEA. The CDR3 covers 14 residues. Donation came from healthy HIV-negative adults that had no recent acute infections or vaccinations. Partitioning of CD4+ cells yielded a CD45RA+ naive subset and a CD45RA-negative memory subset. The receptor was isolated from a man younger than 45 in good health. Material: naive CD4+ T cells sorted from blood. Subset indicated: CD45RA+ positively selected. The V gene is TRBV11-3, the J gene TRBJ2-2, with D uncertain. The CDR3 nucleotides read TGTACCAGCAGCTTAGGCCCACTCACCGGGGAGCTGTTTTTT. Its protein product is CTSSLGPLTGELFF.